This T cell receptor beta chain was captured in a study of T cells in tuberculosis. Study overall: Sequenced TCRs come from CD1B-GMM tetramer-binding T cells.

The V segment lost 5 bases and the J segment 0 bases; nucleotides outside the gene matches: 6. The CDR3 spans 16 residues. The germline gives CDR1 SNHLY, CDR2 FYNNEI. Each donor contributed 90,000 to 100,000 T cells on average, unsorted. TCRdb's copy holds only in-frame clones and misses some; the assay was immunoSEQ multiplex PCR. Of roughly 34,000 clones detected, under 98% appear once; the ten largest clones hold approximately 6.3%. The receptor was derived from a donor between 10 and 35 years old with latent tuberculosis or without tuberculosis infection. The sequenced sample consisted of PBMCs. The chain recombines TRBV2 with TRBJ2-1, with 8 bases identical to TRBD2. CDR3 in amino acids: CASSSGGGSSYNEQFF. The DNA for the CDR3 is TGTGCCAGCAGTAGCGGGGGCGGGAGCTCCTACAATGAGCAGTTCTTC.